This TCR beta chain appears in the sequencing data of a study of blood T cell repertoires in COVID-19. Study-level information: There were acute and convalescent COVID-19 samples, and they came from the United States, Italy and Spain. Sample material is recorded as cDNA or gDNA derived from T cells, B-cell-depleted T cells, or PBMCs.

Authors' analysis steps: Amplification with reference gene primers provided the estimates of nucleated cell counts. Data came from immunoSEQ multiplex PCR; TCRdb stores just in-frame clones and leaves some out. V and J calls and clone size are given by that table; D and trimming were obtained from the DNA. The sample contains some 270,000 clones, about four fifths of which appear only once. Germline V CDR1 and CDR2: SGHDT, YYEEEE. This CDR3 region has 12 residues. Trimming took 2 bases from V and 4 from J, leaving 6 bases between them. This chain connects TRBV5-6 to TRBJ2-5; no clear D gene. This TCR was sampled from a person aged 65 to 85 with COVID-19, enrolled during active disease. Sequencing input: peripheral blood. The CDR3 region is CASSFSRETQYF. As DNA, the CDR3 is TGTGCCAGCAGCTTTAGCAGAGAGACCCAGTACTTC.